The rows below give T cell receptor beta chains drawn from one sample of a study of cytomegalovirus exposure and HLA in healthy donors. Repertoires were generated with immunoSEQ multiplex PCR, while TCRdb's copy carries only in-frame clones and drops some. The sample has 150,000 to 200,000 clones, 75% to 90% seen once. Sequencing was done on a sample of PBMCs. Receptor source: a woman aged 18-35 years in good health and CMV-seronegative. CDR3s include the opening cysteine and the closing phenylalanine or tryptophan. D genes are given only for firm matches. Rows give clone size only sometimes, using once, few, many, or a class for an expanded clone.

V: TRBV28
D: .
J: TRBJ2-7
size: .
DNA: TGTGCCAGCAGAGCCTACAGGGACGAGCAGTACTTC
CDR3: CASRAYRDEQYF

V: TRBV25-1
D: TRBD1
J: TRBJ2-5
size: .
DNA: TGTGCCAGCAGTGAGGGGGGCAGGGGGCTTGAGACCCAGTACTTC
CDR3: CASSEGGRGLETQYF

V: TRBV6-1
D: .
J: TRBJ1-5
size: few
DNA: TGTGCCAGCACCCCACAGGGAATTCAGCCCCAGCATTTT
CDR3: CASTPQGIQPQHF

V: TRBV10-2
D: TRBD1
J: TRBJ2-7
size: .
DNA: TGCGCCAGCAGTGCCGGGACAGGGGGCGAGCAGTACTTC
CDR3: CASSAGTGGEQYF

V: TRBV2
D: .
J: TRBJ1-2
size: once
DNA: TGTGCCAGCAGTGTAAGCCGACTAGCTAACTATGGCTACACCTTC
CDR3: CASSVSRLANYGYTF

V: TRBV5-6
D: .
J: TRBJ1-3
size: .
DNA: TGTGCCAGCAGCCCTTTGGGCCAAAGAAACACCATATATTTT
CDR3: CASSPLGQRNTIYF

V: TRBV27
D: TRBD2
J: TRBJ2-1
size: .
DNA: TGTGCCAGCAGTCCCCTCGGGGAGCGGGGGTACAATGAGCAGTTCTTC
CDR3: CASSPLGERGYNEQFF

V: TRBV5-5
D: .
J: TRBJ1-4
size: .
DNA: TGTGCCAGCAGCTTGTTTGCAGTACCCCTAGCAACTAATGAAAAACTGTTTTTT
CDR3: CASSLFAVPLATNEKLFF

V: TRBV6-5
D: TRBD2
J: TRBJ2-2
size: .
DNA: TGTGCCAGCAGTTACTCAACTAGCGGCCACACCGGGGAGCTGTTTTTT
CDR3: CASSYSTSGHTGELFF

V: TRBV7-6
D: .
J: TRBJ2-7
size: .
DNA: TGTGCCAGCAGCTTAGACAGGGAAGGCGAGCAGTACTTC
CDR3: CASSLDREGEQYF

V: TRBV5-4
D: .
J: TRBJ2-3
size: .
DNA: TGTGCCAGCAGCTCCGGGAGTTTAAGCACAGATACGCAGTATTTT
CDR3: CASSSGSLSTDTQYF

V: TRBV28
D: TRBD1
J: TRBJ1-2
size: .
DNA: TGTGCCAGCGGTTCGGGACAGGGGTCTCGAGGCTACACCTTC
CDR3: CASGSGQGSRGYTF

V: TRBV11-2
D: .
J: TRBJ1-4
size: few
DNA: TGTGCCAGCAGCTTAGTGGGGACAGAAAAACTGTTTTTT
CDR3: CASSLVGTEKLFF

V: TRBV27
D: .
J: TRBJ2-1
size: .
DNA: TGTGCCAGCACTGACACACCTTACAATGAGCAGTTCTTC
CDR3: CASTDTPYNEQFF

V: TRBV7-2
D: .
J: TRBJ2-1
size: .
DNA: TGTGCCAGCAGCTTACTGTCTAGCTCCTACAATGAGCAGTTCTTC
CDR3: CASSLLSSSYNEQFF

V: TRBV23-1
D: .
J: TRBJ1-2
size: once
DNA: TGCGCCAGCAGTCAGTGGTGGAGCTATGGCTACACCTTC
CDR3: CASSQWWSYGYTF

V: TRBV6-4
D: .
J: TRBJ1-1
size: .
DNA: TGTGCCAGTTCTTACTCCATGAACACTGAAGCTTTCTTT
CDR3: CASSYSMNTEAFF

V: TRBV27
D: TRBD2
J: TRBJ2-2
size: .
DNA: TGTGCCAGCAGGGGACTAGCGGAGAGTAACACCGGGGAGCTGTTTTTT
CDR3: CASRGLAESNTGELFF

V: TRBV4-1
D: TRBD2
J: TRBJ2-1
size: .
DNA: TGCGCCAGCAGCCAAGTTCTCGGCGGGGGGCCCTACAATGAGCAGTTCTTC
CDR3: CASSQVLGGGPYNEQFF

V: TRBV6-5
D: .
J: TRBJ2-7
size: .
DNA: TGTGCCAGCAGTTACTCCCAGGGGACATCCTACGAGCAGTACTTC
CDR3: CASSYSQGTSYEQYF

V: TRBV11-2
D: .
J: TRBJ1-5
size: .
DNA: TGTGCCAGCAGCTTAGACGGGGGGGATCAGCCCCAGCATTTT
CDR3: CASSLDGGDQPQHF

V: TRBV4-2
D: TRBD2
J: TRBJ2-5
size: .
DNA: TGTGCCAGCAGCCAACAAAGCGGGGGGGAGACCCAGTACTTC
CDR3: CASSQQSGGETQYF

V: TRBV7-9
D: .
J: TRBJ2-1
size: .
DNA: TGTTCCAGCAGCCCCCATTGGACAGTTTCCTACAATGAGCAGTTCTTC
CDR3: CSSSPHWTVSYNEQFF

V: TRBV2
D: TRBD2
J: TRBJ2-7
size: .
DNA: TGTGCCAGCAGTGATGGCGGGGGAGTGGACGAGCAGTACTTC
CDR3: CASSDGGGVDEQYF

V: TRBV7-9
D: .
J: TRBJ1-4
size: .
DNA: TGTTCCAGCACCAGGTCGAATGAAAAACTGTTTTTT
CDR3: CSSTRSNEKLFF

V: TRBV7-2
D: .
J: TRBJ2-6
size: .
DNA: .
CDR3: CASSASWGSGANVLAF

V: TRBV6-6
D: TRBD1
J: TRBJ2-7
size: .
DNA: TGTGCCAGCAGGGACAGGGAGGCTAGCGAGCAGTACTTC
CDR3: CASRDREASEQYF

V: TRBV7-8
D: TRBD2
J: TRBJ2-7
size: .
DNA: TGTGCCAGCAGCTCCCGCAGGACTAGCGGTACCTACGAGCAGTACTTC
CDR3: CASSSRRTSGTYEQYF